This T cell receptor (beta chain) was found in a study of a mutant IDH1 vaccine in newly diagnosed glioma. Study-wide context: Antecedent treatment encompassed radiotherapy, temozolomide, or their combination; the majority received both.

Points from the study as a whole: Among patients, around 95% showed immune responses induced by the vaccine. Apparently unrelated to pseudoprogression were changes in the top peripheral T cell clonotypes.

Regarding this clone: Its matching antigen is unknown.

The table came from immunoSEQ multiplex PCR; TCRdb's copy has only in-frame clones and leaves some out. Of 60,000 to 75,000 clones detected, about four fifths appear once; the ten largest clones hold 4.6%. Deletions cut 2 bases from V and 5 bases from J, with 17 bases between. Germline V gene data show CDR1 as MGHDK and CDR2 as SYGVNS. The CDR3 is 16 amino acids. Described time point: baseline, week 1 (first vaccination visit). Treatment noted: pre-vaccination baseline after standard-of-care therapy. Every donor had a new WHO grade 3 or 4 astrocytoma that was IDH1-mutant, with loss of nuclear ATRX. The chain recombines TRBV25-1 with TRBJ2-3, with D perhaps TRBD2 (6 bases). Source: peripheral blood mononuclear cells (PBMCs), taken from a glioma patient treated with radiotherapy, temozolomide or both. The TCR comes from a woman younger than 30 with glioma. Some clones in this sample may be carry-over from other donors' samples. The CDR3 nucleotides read TGTGCCAGCAGTGAAAAGGTGCGGGGCGCCGGAGATACGCAGTATTTT. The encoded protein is CASSEKVRGAGDTQYF.